This T cell receptor beta chain emerged from a study of T-cell memory formation after mild COVID-19. Broader study findings: Day 15 to 85 contracting clones showed balanced CD4/CD8; day 15 to 37 expanders favored CD4+. CD4+ contracting clones were mainly CM and EM; CD8+ ones, EMRA.

Germline-derived CDR1 and CDR2 are SGDLS and YYNGEE. Between the trimmed V and J ends, which lost 0 bases and 6 bases, there was a span of 16 bases. The CDR3 consists of 16 residues. TCRdb reanalysed the 5' RACE reads using MiXCR and keeps one entry per CDR3 protein. Of approximately 260,000 distinct CDR3 sequences in the sample, over 15% were seen once. The table lists this clonotype with a few counts. Its antigen is not identified. The rearrangement uses TRBV9 and TRBJ2-1; D not resolved. Sequenced input: PBMCs or a T cell subset sorted from them (not recorded which). This TCR was sampled from a young man who had mild COVID-19 (a few samples of this study predate the infection). Cell type and time point are not known. The CDR3 bases are TGTGCCAGCAGCGTAGATTGGGGAATAGTAGGCAATGAGCAGTTCTTC. It encodes CASSVDWGIVGNEQFF.